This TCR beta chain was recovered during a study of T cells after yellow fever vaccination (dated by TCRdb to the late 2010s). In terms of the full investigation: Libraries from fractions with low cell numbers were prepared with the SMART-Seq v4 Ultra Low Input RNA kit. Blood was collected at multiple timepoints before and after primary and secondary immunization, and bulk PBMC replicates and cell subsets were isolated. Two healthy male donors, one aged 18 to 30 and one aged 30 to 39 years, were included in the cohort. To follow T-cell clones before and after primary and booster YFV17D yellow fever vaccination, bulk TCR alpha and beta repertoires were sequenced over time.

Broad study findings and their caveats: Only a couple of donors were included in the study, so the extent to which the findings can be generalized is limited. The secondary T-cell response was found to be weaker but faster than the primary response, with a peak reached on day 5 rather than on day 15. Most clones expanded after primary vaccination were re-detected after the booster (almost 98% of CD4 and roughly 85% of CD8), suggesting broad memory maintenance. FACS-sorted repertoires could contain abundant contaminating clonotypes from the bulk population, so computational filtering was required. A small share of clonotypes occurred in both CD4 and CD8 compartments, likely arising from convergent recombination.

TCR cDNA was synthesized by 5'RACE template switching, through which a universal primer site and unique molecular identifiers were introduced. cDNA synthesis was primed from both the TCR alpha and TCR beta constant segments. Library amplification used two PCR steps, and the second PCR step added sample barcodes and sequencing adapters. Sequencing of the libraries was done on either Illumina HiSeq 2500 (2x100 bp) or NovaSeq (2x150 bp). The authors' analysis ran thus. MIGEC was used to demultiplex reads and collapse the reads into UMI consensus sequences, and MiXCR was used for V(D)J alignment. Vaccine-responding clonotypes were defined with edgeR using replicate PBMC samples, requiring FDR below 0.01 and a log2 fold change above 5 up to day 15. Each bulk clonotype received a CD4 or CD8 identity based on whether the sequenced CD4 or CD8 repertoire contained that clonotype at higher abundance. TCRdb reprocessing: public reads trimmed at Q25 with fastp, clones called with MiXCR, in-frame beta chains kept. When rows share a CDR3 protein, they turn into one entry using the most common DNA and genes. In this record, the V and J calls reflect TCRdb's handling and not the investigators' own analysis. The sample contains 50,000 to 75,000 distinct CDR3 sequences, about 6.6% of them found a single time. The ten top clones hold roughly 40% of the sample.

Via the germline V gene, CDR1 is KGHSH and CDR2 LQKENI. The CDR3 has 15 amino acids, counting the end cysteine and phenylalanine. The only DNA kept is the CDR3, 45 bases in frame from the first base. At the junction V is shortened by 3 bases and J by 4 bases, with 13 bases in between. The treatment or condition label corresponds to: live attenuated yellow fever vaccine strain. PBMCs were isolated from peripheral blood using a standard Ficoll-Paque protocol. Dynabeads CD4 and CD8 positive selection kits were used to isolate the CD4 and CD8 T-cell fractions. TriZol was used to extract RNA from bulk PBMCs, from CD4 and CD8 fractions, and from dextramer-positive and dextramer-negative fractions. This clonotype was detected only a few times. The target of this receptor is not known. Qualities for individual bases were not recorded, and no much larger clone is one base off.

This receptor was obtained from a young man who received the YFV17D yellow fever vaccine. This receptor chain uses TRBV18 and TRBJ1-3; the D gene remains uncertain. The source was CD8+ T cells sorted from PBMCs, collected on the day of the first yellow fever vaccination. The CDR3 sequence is CASSPVLEKGNTIYF. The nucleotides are TGTGCCAGCTCACCTGTTTTGGAGAAAGGAAACACCATATATTTT.